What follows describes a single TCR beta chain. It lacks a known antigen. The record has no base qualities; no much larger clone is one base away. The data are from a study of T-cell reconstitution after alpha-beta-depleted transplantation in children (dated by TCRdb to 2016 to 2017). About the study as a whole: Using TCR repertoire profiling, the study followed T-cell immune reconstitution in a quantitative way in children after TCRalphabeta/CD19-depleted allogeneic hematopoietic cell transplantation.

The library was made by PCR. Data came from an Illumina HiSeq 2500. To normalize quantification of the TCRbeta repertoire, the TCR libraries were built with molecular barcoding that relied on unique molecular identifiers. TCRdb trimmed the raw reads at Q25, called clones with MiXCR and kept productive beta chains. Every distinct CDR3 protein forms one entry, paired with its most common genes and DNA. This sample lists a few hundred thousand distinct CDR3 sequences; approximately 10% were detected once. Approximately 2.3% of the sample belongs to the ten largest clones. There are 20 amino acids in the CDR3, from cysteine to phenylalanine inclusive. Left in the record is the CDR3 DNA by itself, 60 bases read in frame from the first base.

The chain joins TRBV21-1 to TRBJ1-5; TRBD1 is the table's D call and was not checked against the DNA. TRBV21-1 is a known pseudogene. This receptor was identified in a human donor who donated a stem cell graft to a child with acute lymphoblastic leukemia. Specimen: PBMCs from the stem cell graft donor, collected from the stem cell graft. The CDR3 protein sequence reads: CASSKAGTVVGGYFNQPQHF. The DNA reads TGTGCCAGCAGCAAAGCTGGGACAGTTGTGGGGGGTTACTTCAATCAGCCCCAGCATTTT.